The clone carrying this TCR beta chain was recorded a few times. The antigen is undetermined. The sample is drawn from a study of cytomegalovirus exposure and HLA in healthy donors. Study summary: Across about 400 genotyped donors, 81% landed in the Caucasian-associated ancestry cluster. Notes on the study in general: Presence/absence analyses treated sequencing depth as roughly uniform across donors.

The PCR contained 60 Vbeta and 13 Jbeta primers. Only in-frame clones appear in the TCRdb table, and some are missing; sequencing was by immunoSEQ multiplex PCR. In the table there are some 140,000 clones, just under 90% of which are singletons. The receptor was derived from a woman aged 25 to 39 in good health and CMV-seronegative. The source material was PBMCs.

Here the CDR3 DNA reads TGCGCCAGCAGCCAAGATGGGGGCCCTCAGCATTTT. It encodes CASSQDGGPQHF. V usage is TRBV4-1 and J usage is TRBJ1-5; maybe TRBD1 (6 bases). Germline loops: CDR1 MGHRA, CDR2 YSYEKL. This CDR3 spans 12 amino acids. V was shortened by 0 bases and J by 13 bases, with 10 bases between the two germline ends.